This T cell receptor beta chain was obtained from a study of patients and donors after allogeneic stem cell transplantation. V lost 1 base and J 3 bases, leaving 5 bases between the germline ends. Germline CDR1 is SGHRS and CDR2 is YFSETQ. The CDR3 extends over 12 amino acids. This clonotype has ten or more counts. TCRdb re-called the RT-PCR reads with MiXCR, one entry per CDR3 protein. The sample has about 230,000 distinct CDR3 sequences, less than 15% seen once. The origin of this receptor is a human donor who was either an allogeneic HSCT recipient or a stem cell or donor lymphocyte infusion donor (not recorded which). It is not recorded whose cells these are; they may come from a transplant donor. Specimen: blood, either unsorted or a sorted T cell fraction (not recorded which). The chain carries TRBV5-1 and TRBJ2-7; D is unclear. The CDR3 loop is CASSLMGYEQYF. The CDR3 DNA reads as TGCGCCAGCAGCTTGATGGGCTACGAGCAGTACTTC.